This TCR beta chain was sequenced during a study of T cell repertoires in cytomegalovirus infection. On the study more broadly: CMV infection and matching HLA type were both indicated by public TCR beta signatures.

CDR3 size: 14 residues. Per germline, CDR1 MNHEY and CDR2 SMNVEV (reference sequence). Trimming took 6 bases from V and 2 from J; bases not matched to a gene: 7. In regard to this clonotype: The antigen is not known.

TCRdb reanalysed the reads using MiXCR and keeps one entry per CDR3 protein. The profile covers approximately 260,000 distinct CDR3 sequences, with about 20% appearing a single time and about 20% taken by the ten largest. Study-wide results and caveats: The ex vivo response was dominated by HLA-C-restricted CMV-specific TCR beta clonotypes.

The sequence was collected from a human donor in good health (CMV status not recorded). Some clones in this sample may be carry-over from other donors' samples. Sample: cultured PBMCs, taken from culture after CMV antigen stimulation. The V call is TRBV27, the J call TRBJ2-7; 7 nucleotides align to TRBD1. CDR3 loop: CASRPRTGAYEQYF. CDR3 nucleotide sequence: TGTGCCAGCAGACCTCGGACAGGCGCCTACGAGCAGTACTTC.